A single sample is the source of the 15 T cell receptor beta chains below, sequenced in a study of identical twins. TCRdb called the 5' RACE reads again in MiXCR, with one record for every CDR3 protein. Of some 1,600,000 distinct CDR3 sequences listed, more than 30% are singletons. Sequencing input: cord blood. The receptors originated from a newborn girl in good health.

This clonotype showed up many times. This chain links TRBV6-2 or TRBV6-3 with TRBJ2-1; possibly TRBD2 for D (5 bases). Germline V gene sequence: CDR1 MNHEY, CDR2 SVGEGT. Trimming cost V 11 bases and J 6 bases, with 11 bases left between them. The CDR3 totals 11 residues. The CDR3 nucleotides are TGTGCCGGAGGTGGAGCCAATGAGCAGTTCTTC. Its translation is CAGGGANEQFF.

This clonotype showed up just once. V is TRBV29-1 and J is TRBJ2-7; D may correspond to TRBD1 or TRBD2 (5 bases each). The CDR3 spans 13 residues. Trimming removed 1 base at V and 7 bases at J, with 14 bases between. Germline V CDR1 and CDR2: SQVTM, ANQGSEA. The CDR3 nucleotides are TGCAGCGTTGAAGGGGCTTGGGGGAATGAGCAGTACTTC. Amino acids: CSVEGAWGNEQYF.

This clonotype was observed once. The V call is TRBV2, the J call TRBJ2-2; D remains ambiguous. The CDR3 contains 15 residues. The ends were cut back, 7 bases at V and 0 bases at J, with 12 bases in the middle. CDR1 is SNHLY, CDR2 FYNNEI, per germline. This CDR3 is CASTRQTSNTGELFF. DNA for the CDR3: TGTGCCAGCACCCGGCAGACTTCGAACACCGGGGAGCTGTTTTTT.

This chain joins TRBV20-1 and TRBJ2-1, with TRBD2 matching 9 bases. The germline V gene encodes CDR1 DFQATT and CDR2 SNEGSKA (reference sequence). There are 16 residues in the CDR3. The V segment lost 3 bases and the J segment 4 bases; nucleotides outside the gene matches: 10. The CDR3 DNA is TGCAGTGCTAGGAAGAGGGGGACTAGCTCTTACAATGAGCAGTTCTTC. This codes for CSARKRGTSSYNEQFF.

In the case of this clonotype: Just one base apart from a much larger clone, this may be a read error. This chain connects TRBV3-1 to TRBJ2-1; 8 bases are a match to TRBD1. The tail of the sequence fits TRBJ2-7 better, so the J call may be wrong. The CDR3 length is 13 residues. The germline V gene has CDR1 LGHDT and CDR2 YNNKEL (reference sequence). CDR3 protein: CASSQTGENEQYF. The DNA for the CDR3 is TGTGCCAGCAGCCAGACAGGGGAGAATGAGCAGTACTTC.

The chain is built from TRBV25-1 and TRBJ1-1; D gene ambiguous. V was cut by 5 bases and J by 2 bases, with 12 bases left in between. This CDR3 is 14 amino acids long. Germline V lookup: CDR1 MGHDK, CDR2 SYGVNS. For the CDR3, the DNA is TGTGCCAGCAGTCGCTCAGCAGGAAACACTGAAGCTTTCTTT. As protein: CASSRSAGNTEAFF.

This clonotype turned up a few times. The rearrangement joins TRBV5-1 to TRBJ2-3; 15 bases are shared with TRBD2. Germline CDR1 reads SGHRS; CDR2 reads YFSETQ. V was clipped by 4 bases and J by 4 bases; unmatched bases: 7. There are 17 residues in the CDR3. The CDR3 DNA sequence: TGCGCCAGCAGCCCGGGACTAGCGGGAGGTGGTGCAGATACGCAGTATTTT. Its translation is CASSPGLAGGGADTQYF. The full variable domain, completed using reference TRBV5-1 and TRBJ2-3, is KAGVTQTPRYLIKTRGQQVTLSCSPISGHRSVSWYQQTPGQGLQFLFEYFSETQRNKGNFPGRFSGRQFSNSRSEMNVSTLELGDSALYLCASSPGLAGGGADTQYFGPGTRLTVL.

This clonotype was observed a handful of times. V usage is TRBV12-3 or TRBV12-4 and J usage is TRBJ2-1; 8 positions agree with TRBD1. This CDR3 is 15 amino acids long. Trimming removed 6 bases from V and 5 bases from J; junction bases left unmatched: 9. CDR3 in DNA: TGTGCCAGCAGCTCACGACAGGGGTTGGACAATGAGCAGTTCTTC. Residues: CASSSRQGLDNEQFF.

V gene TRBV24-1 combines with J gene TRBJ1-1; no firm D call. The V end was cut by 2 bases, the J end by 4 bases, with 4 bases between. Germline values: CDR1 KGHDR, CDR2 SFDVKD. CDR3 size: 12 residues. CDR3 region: CATSDWGTEAFF. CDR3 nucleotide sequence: TGTGCCACCAGTGATTGGGGCACTGAAGCTTTCTTT.

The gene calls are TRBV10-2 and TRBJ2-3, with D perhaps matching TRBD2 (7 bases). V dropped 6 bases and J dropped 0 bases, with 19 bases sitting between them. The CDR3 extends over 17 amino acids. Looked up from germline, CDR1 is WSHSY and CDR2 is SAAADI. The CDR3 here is CASSFSRGHKSTDTQYF. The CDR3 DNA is TGCGCCAGCAGCTTTTCGCGGGGGCATAAAAGCACAGATACGCAGTATTTT.

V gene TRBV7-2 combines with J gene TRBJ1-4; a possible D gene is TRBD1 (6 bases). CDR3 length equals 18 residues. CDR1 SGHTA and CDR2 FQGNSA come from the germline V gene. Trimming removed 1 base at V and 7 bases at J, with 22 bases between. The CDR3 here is CASSLVRGGPLSSEKLFF. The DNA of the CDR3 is TGTGCCAGCAGCTTAGTTCGGGGGGGCCCTCTTTCAAGTGAAAAACTGTTTTTT.

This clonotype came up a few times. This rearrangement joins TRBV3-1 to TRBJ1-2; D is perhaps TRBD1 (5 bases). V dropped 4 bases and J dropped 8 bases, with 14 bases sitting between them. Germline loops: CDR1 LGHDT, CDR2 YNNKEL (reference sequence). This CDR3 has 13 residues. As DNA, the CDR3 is TGTGCCAGCAGCCGGGTGGCAGGGAACGGCTACACCTTC. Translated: CASSRVAGNGYTF.

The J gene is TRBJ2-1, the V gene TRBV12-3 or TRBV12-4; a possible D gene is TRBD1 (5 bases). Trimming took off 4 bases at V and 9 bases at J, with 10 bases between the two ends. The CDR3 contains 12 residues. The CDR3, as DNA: TGTGCCAGCAGTTCATCAGGGTTTGAGCAGTTCTTC. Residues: CASSSSGFEQFF.

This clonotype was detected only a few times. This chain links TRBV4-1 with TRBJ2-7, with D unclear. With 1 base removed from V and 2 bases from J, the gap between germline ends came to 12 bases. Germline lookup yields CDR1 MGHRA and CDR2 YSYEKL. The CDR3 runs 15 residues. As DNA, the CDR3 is TGCGCCAGCAGCCAAGTTGGGTGGCTTCCCTACGAGCAGTACTTC. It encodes CASSQVGWLPYEQYF.

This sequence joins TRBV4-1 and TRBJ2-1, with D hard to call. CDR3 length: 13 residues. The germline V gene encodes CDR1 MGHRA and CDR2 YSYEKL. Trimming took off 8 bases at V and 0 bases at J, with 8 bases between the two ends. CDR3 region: CASGRSSYNEQFF. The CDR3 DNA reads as TGCGCCAGCGGAAGGAGCTCCTACAATGAGCAGTTCTTC.